This record concerns one T cell receptor (beta chain) sequence. The data belong to a study of blood T cell repertoires in COVID-19. Study details: The United States, Italy and Spain provided the acute and convalescent COVID-19 samples. Sources were T cells, B-cell-depleted T cells, or PBMCs; the material itself was cDNA or gDNA.

CDR3 length: 15 residues. CDR1 is SGHRS and CDR2 is YFSETQ in the germline V gene. The J segment lost 1 base and the V segment lost 4 bases, leaving 5 bases of the junction unmatched. Original data processing: Estimates of nucleated cell counts were drawn from the amplification of reference gene primers. TCRdb's table, derived via immunoSEQ multiplex PCR, lists solely in-frame clones and lacks some. For V, J and clone size, that table is used; D and trimming come from the DNA. The sample holds about 140,000 clones, less than 90% seen once. The TCR was taken from a man aged 35 to 55 with acute COVID-19. Sequencing was carried out using PBMCs or T cells enriched from blood (not recorded which). The J gene is TRBJ2-1, the V gene TRBV5-1; 7 bases match TRBD1. The DNA of the CDR3 is TGCGCCAGCAGCGTGAAACAGGGGTCCTACAATGAGCAGTTCTTC. This gives the protein CASSVKQGSYNEQFF.